These 27 T cell receptor beta chains came from one sample sequenced in a study of cytomegalovirus exposure and HLA in healthy donors. Vbeta (60) and Jbeta (13) primers were used in the PCR. Method: immunoSEQ multiplex PCR; TCRdb's copy keeps in-frame clones and lacks some. Altogether roughly 160,000 clones are present, 65% to 75% being singletons, with the ten largest covering 1.5%. The sequencing sample was made of PBMCs. The receptors shown here come from a girl aged 10-17 years in good health and CMV-seronegative.

In this sample, this clone turned up once. This chain links TRBV20-1 with TRBJ2-3; no clear D gene. Trimming stripped 2 bases from V and 5 bases from J, with 5 bases between. The CDR3 is made up of 11 amino acids. The V gene's germline CDR1 is DFQATT and CDR2 SNEGSKA (reference sequence). Here the CDR3 DNA reads TGCAGTGCTAGACTTATAGATACGCAGTATTTT. Residues: CSARLIDTQYF.

This clone was found once. The V gene is TRBV12-5, the J gene TRBJ2-7, with D possibly TRBD1 on 6 matching bases. V was trimmed by 0 bases and J by 5 bases, leaving 11 bases between them. This CDR3 has 14 residues. Germline assignment: CDR1 LGHNT and CDR2 FRNRAP. Here the CDR3 reads CASGLVPGHNEQYF. The CDR3 nucleotides read TGTGCTAGTGGTTTGGTACCGGGACATAACGAGCAGTACTTC.

The V gene is TRBV29-1, the J gene TRBJ1-1; TRBD1 might be the D (6 bases). V lost 4 bases, J lost 0 bases, and 12 bases lay in between. Germline V gives CDR1 SQVTM, CDR2 ANQGSEA. The CDR3 covers 14 residues. The CDR3 is CSVASGQMNTEAFF. The CDR3 DNA is TGCAGCGTTGCCTCCGGACAGATGAACACTGAAGCTTTCTTT.

The chain recombines TRBV6-5 with TRBJ1-1; no clear D gene. In germline, CDR1 is MNHEY, CDR2 SVGAGI. Trimming removed 7 bases from V and 1 base from J, with 13 bases in between. There are 14 residues in the CDR3. The DNA of the CDR3 is TGTGCCAGCATCCAAGGACTTCGGAACACTGAAGCTTTCTTT. This encodes CASIQGLRNTEAFF.

The chain links TRBV20-1 to TRBJ1-2; 7 nucleotides line up with TRBD1. This CDR3 region has 11 residues. CDR1 is DFQATT, CDR2 SNEGSKA, per germline (reference sequence). V lost 5 bases and J lost 3; bases outside the gene matches: 0. CDR3 nucleotide sequence: TGCAGTGCTGGGACAGACTATGGCTACACCTTC. Its translation is CSAGTDYGYTF.

The genes are TRBV2 and TRBJ2-1, with 9 bases aligning to TRBD2. Germline CDR1 is SNHLY and CDR2 is FYNNEI. This CDR3 has 13 residues. V lost 8 bases and J lost 7; bases outside the gene matches: 6. CDR3 coding DNA: TGTGCCAGCTATTTAGCGGGGGAGAATGAGCAGTTCTTC. Translated: CASYLAGENEQFF.

CDR3 sequence: CASSDMGTYTGELFF. The CDR3 nucleotides read TGTGCCAGCAGTGACATGGGGACTTACACCGGGGAGCTGTTTTTT. J is TRBJ2-2 and V is TRBV25-1; D may be TRBD2 (6 bases). This CDR3 spans 15 amino acids. In germline, CDR1 is MGHDK, CDR2 SYGVNS. Trimming pared 3 bases from V and 3 bases from J, leaving 11 bases between. The whole variable domain, filled in from reference TRBV25-1 and TRBJ2-2, reads EADIYQTPRYLVIGTGKKITLECSQTMGHDKMYWYQQDPGMELHLIHYSYGVNSTEKGDLSSESTVSRIRTEHFPLTLESARPSHTSQYLCASSDMGTYTGELFFGEGSRLTVL.

The chain couples TRBV5-6 to TRBJ1-6; 11 positions agree with TRBD1. J lost 9 bases, V lost 1 base, and 3 bases had no gene match. The CDR3 extends over 15 amino acids. The germline gives CDR1 SGHDT, CDR2 YYEEEE. The CDR3 loop is CASSLLGQGGSPLHF. The CDR3 DNA sequence: TGTGCCAGCAGCTTGCTGGGACAGGGGGGTTCACCCCTCCACTTT.

J is TRBJ1-5 and V is TRBV5-1, with D unclear. V shed 3 bases and J shed 4 bases, with 8 bases lying between them. This CDR3 is 13 amino acids long. Looked up from germline, CDR1 is SGHRS and CDR2 is YFSETQ. For the CDR3, the DNA is TGCGCCAGCAGCTCTGAGGTGAATCAGCCCCAGCATTTT. Its protein is CASSSEVNQPQHF.

The chain couples TRBV30 to TRBJ2-2; weak D call: TRBD2 (7 bases). Trimming left V 3 bases short and J 7 bases short, with 18 bases between. CDR3 length: 15 amino acids. Germline loops: CDR1 GTSNPN, CDR2 SVGIG (reference sequence). CDR3 bases: TGTGCCTGGAGGGTGGCGGGGGCGCTGAGCGGGGAGCTGTTTTTT. Translating gives CAWRVAGALSGELFF.

J is TRBJ1-2 and V is TRBV19; maybe TRBD1 (6 bases). The ends were cut back, 7 bases at V and 1 base at J, with 19 bases in the middle. The CDR3 loop spans 16 amino acids. Germline-derived CDR1 and CDR2 are LNHDA and SQIVND (reference sequence). The CDR3 nucleotides are TGTGCCAGTACTCCTGGACAGCTTATCCTTAACTATGGCTACACCTTC. This translates into CASTPGQLILNYGYTF.

The genes are TRBV7-9 and TRBJ2-7, with TRBD2 matching 10 bases. V dropped 1 base and J dropped 2; count of bases not matched to a gene: 2. Germline V gene sequence: CDR1 SEHNR, CDR2 FQNEAQ (reference sequence). The CDR3 extends over 15 amino acids. CDR3 nucleotide sequence: TGTGCCAGCAGCTTAGGAGCGGGGGGGCCCTACGAGCAGTACTTC. Protein: CASSLGAGGPYEQYF.

This sequence joins TRBV14 and TRBJ2-3; no clear D gene. Germline CDR1 reads SGHDN; CDR2 reads FVKESK. V lost 4 bases and J lost 2, with 13 bases in between. The CDR3 spans 15 residues. The CDR3 DNA reads TGTGCCAGCAGCCCCAGACTGTCTCTCACAGATACGCAGTATTTT. Its translation: CASSPRLSLTDTQYF. The full variable domain, completed using reference TRBV14 and TRBJ2-3, is EAGVTQFPSHSVIEKGQTVTLRCDPISGHDNLYWYRRVMGKEIKFLLHFVKESKQDESGMPNNRFLAERTGGTYSTLKVQPAELEDSGVYFCASSPRLSLTDTQYFGPGTRLTVL.

CDR3 residues: CASSDRTSGQETQYF. Here the CDR3 DNA reads TGTGCCAGCAGTGATAGGACTAGCGGCCAAGAGACCCAGTACTTC. This chain uses TRBV25-1 with TRBJ2-5; 10 bases align to TRBD2. This CDR3 is built from 15 residues. Germline V gene sequence: CDR1 MGHDK, CDR2 SYGVNS. V was clipped by 3 bases and J by 1 base; unmatched bases: 2.

The CDR3 DNA reads as TGCGCCAGCAGCCGGGGGGGCAACACAGATACGCAGTATTTT. Protein: CASSRGGNTDTQYF. The gene calls are TRBV5-1 and TRBJ2-3; TRBD2 aligns across 8 bases. Germline V gene sequence: CDR1 SGHRS, CDR2 YFSETQ. The CDR3 loop spans 14 amino acids. V dropped 4 bases and J dropped 2; count of bases not matched to a gene: 3.

This chain connects TRBV9 to TRBJ2-7, with D perhaps matching TRBD1 (5 bases). The V gene's germline CDR1 is SGDLS and CDR2 YYNGEE. V was cut by 3 bases and J by 6 bases, with 16 bases left in between. The CDR3 spans 14 residues. CDR3 in amino acids: CASSARVESGEQYF. The CDR3 DNA reads TGTGCCAGCAGCGCCAGGGTCGAGTCGGGCGAGCAGTACTTC.

This clone was seen only a few times. The V gene is TRBV4-1, the J gene TRBJ1-2, with unresolved D. V lost 0 bases and J 6 bases, leaving 5 bases between the germline ends. The V gene's germline CDR1 is MGHRA and CDR2 YSYEKL. The CDR3 spans 12 residues. In DNA form, the CDR3 reads TGCGCCAGCAGCCAAGACGGGGATGGCTACACCTTC. The encoded protein is CASSQDGDGYTF.

CDR3 amino acids: CASSYTDPGEKLFF. The DNA of the CDR3 is TGTGCCAGCAGTTACACGGATCCAGGTGAAAAACTGTTTTTT. The rearrangement joins TRBV6-6 to TRBJ1-4; the D is unclear. The CDR3 covers 14 residues. The ends were cut back, 2 bases at V and 7 bases at J, with 11 bases in the middle. Germline V CDR1 and CDR2: MNHNY, SVGAGI (reference sequence).

There are a few counts of this clone. V usage is TRBV7-8 and J usage is TRBJ1-5; 8 bases are a match to TRBD1. Germline V gene sequence: CDR1 SGHVS, CDR2 FQNEAQ. The V gene end was trimmed by 3 bases and the J gene end by 4 bases; junction bases not matched to a gene: 5. The length of the CDR3 is 15 residues. The CDR3 region is CASSFGRTGNQPQHF. CDR3 nucleotide sequence: TGTGCCAGCAGCTTTGGGAGGACAGGGAATCAGCCCCAGCATTTT.

The chain has TRBV5-1 and TRBJ1-4; 9 bases match TRBD1. This CDR3 spans 14 amino acids. Germline V CDR1 and CDR2: SGHRS, YFSETQ. After removal of 5 bases from V and 7 bases from J, the junction contained 6 bases not matched to a gene. CDR3 DNA: TGCGCCAGCAGACCGGGACAGGGCCCTGAAAAACTGTTTTTT. Its translation is CASRPGQGPEKLFF.

This clone is a singleton in its sample. The chain recombines TRBV7-8 with TRBJ2-5; a possible D gene is TRBD1 (6 bases). The CDR3 runs to 13 residues. From germline, CDR1 is SGHVS and CDR2 FQNEAQ. V lost 11 bases and J 1 base, leaving 14 bases between the germline ends. This CDR3 is CACFRGTQETQYF. The DNA for the CDR3 is TGTGCCTGTTTCAGGGGTACCCAAGAGACCCAGTACTTC.

This chain links TRBV9 with TRBJ2-3; 8 positions match TRBD2. There are 18 residues in the CDR3. CDR1 SGDLS and CDR2 YYNGEE come from the germline V gene. V gave up 2 bases and J gave up 0 bases; unmatched junction bases: 11. CDR3 protein: CASSVRSSGGLSTDTQYF. The CDR3 DNA reads TGTGCCAGCAGCGTTAGGTCCAGCGGGGGCCTTAGCACAGATACGCAGTATTTT.

This chain uses TRBV6-5 with TRBJ1-2, with TRBD1 matching over 7 bases. The CDR3 is 14 residues long. The germline V gene has CDR1 MNHEY and CDR2 SVGAGI. V gave up 4 bases and J gave up 4 bases; unmatched junction bases: 6. The CDR3 nucleotides are TGTGCCAGCAGTTCGGTCGGGACAGCCTATGGCTACACCTTC. It specifies CASSSVGTAYGYTF.

V is TRBV21-1 and J is TRBJ1-4; the listed D gene, TRBD1, was not tested against the DNA. TRBV21-1 is a recognized pseudogene. This CDR3 spans 16 amino acids. CDR3 coding DNA: TGTGCCAGCAGCCGAACTTGGGCAGCCTTTAATGAAAAACTGTTTTTT. Translation gives CASSRTWAAFNEKLFF.

The J gene is TRBJ1-1, the V gene TRBV2; possible D gene TRBD1, 5 bases. The CDR3 sequence is 14 residues long. CDR1 SNHLY and CDR2 FYNNEI come from the germline V gene. Trimming shortened V by 2 bases and J by 4 bases, and 11 bases separated the two germline ends. CDR3 residues: CASSESGGVTEAFF. The CDR3 DNA reads TGTGCCAGCAGTGAAAGTGGGGGGGTCACTGAAGCTTTCTTT.

The CDR3 region has the DNA TGTGCCAGTAGTGAGGTGTCGGGCAGGGAAGGAAAACTGTTTTTT. As protein: CASSEVSGREGKLFF. The V gene is TRBV19, the J gene TRBJ1-4, with a weak D call TRBD1 (5 bases). Trimming took off 5 bases at V and 10 bases at J, with 20 bases between the two ends. CDR1 is LNHDA, CDR2 SQIVND, per germline (reference sequence). The CDR3 has 15 amino acids.

The chain joins TRBV6-5 to TRBJ1-4; D not certain. This CDR3 contains 14 residues. Germline assignment: CDR1 MNHEY and CDR2 SVGAGI. V was cut by 6 bases and J by 4 bases, with 12 bases left in between. As DNA, the CDR3 is TGTGCCAGCAGCCCCACCGGGATTAATGAAAAACTGTTTTTT. Its protein is CASSPTGINEKLFF.